The clone carrying this TCR beta chain was seen a few times. Its antigen is unidentified. The sequenced template was cDNA made from the entire isolated RNA. Average reads for naive, central memory and regulatory T cell samples were roughly 3.5 million. Profiling relied on immunoSEQ multiplex PCR, and the TCRdb table lists in-frame clones only, not all of them. Of under 200,000 clones in the sample, 8% to 9.5% were seen once. This sample is part of a study of beta chain features in type 1 diabetes. General study points: Within each of all four CD4+ subsets, Type 1 diabetes patients had TCRB CDR3s that were moderately but significantly shorter.

The CDR3 has 12 residues. Germline V gives CDR1 MDHEN, CDR2 SYDVKM. V gave up 8 bases and J gave up 3 bases, with 11 bases separating them. The source material was central memory CD4+ T cells from blood. The clonotype originates from a woman under 30 with type 1 diabetes. V and J are TRBV28 and TRBJ2-7, with TRBD1 as a possible D gene (6 bases). The CDR3 region has the DNA TGTGCCAGCGGGGGCGCGGGCTACGAGCAGTACTTC. It translates to CASGGAGYEQYF.